The T cell receptor beta chain described here comes from a study of blood T cell repertoires in COVID-19. Donors were grouped by their self-reported clinical history. The method was immunoSEQ multiplex PCR; TCRdb's version includes in-frame clones alone and lacks a portion of them. This sample has a few hundred thousand clones, with over 75% found just once. This clonotype was sampled from a man aged 25 to 40 with acute COVID-19. Sample: PBMCs or T cells enriched from blood (not recorded which).

The CDR3 sequence: CASSMTSGGRHEQYF. DNA for the CDR3: TGTGCCAGCAGCATGACTAGCGGGGGCCGCCACGAGCAGTACTTC. The chain couples TRBV7-2 to TRBJ2-7, with TRBD2 matching over 12 bases. J lost 5 bases, V lost 5 bases, and 7 bases had no gene match. Germline-derived CDR1 and CDR2 are SGHTA and FQGNSA. This CDR3 spans 15 amino acids.